The sample holds a few counts of the clone carrying this T cell receptor (beta chain). The data belong to a study of regulatory T cells in long-lasting Graves disease. As to time point: persistent/refractory GD, antithyroid drugs over 5 years with positive TRAb. Construction of the TCR library relied on RNA isolated from PBMCs. Through Arm-PCR of CDR3 regions and iRepertoire HTBI primers, TCR beta libraries were built. As originally analysed: Samples jointly harbored fewer than 70 TRBV and over 13 TRBJ segments. One entry per CDR3 protein, called by TCRdb with MiXCR from the multiplex PCR reads. TCRdb's processing, not the authors' own work, is the source of the V and J calls. Of 400,000 to 450,000 distinct CDR3 sequences in the sample, around 20% are singletons; the top ten hold roughly 30%. CDR3 size: 12 residues. Germline CDR1 SQVTM, CDR2 ANQGSEA. The germline V and J ends were trimmed by 4 bases and 6 bases, with 13 bases remaining between them.

The specimen comprised peripheral blood mononuclear cells (PBMCs), sampled when the disease was refractory, from a patient treated with antithyroid drugs. The rearrangement links TRBV29-1 to TRBJ2-7, with D perhaps matching TRBD2 (6 bases). The receptor was derived from a female donor with Graves disease. CDR3 nucleotide sequence: TGCAGCGTTGGGACGGGAGTGGGCGAGCAGTACTTC. Translation gives CSVGTGVGEQYF.